This is a list of T cell receptor beta chains from one sample in a study of blood T cells in healthy people across ages. TCRdb re-analysed the 5' RACE reads in MiXCR, keeping a single row per CDR3 protein. The sample contains 1 million or so distinct CDR3 sequences, around 27% of which appear only once. These data also formed part of another study, on T cells of mothers and their children.

The sample consisted of blood. Receptors were obtained from a girl aged 2 to 10 in good health. Each CDR3 is given with its conserved first and last residue. D genes are given only for firm matches. A row's size may be missing; if present it is once, few, many or a size class.

V gene,clone size,D gene,J gene,CDR3 DNA,CDR3 protein
TRBV13,few,-,TRBJ1-2,TGTGCCAGCATGGACGGGCTGGGTGATGGCTACACCTTC,CASMDGLGDGYTF
TRBV2,few,-,TRBJ2-1,TGTGCCAGCAGGGGGAATAATCTGTTCTTC,CASRGNNLFF
TRBV9,few,TRBD1,TRBJ2-1,TGTGCCAGCAGCGTAGGGGGAGGGACAGGGGGTTACAATGAGCAGTTCTTC,CASSVGGGTGGYNEQFF
TRBV29-1,-,-,TRBJ2-1,TGCAGCGTAGCAACCGGGAGCTACAATGAGCAGTTCTTC,CSVATGSYNEQFF
TRBV29-1,few,-,TRBJ1-2,TGCAGCGCAGAGACGACAGGCCCCAACTATGGCTACACCTTC,CSAETTGPNYGYTF
TRBV19,-,-,TRBJ2-6,TGTGCCAGTAGTACGGCTGGGGCCAACGTCCTGACTTTC,CASSTAGANVLTF
TRBV9,few,-,TRBJ2-3,TGTGCCAGCAGCGCCGATGACACAGATACGCAGTATTTT,CASSADDTDTQYF
TRBV24-1,-,-,TRBJ2-1,TGTGCCACCGCAACCTACAATGAGCAGTTCTTC,CATATYNEQFF
TRBV10-3,few,-,TRBJ1-2,TGTGCCACCTTAAGGGACACAGCCCTTTCCTATGGCTACACCTTC,CATLRDTALSYGYTF
TRBV7-2,-,-,TRBJ2-5,TGTGCCAGCAGCTTGTTACAGCTGAATTCCTACGAGCAGTCCTTC,CASSLLQLNSYEQSF
TRBV4-2,few,-,TRBJ2-7,TGTGCCAGCAGCCAAGTTCCGTTCGAGCAGTACTTC,CASSQVPFEQYF
TRBV28,few,-,TRBJ2-1,TGTGCCAGCAGTTTTTTTTCGGTTGTTGGCAACAGAGTCTCCTACAATGAGCAGTTCTTC,CASSFFSVVGNRVSYNEQFF
TRBV4-3,-,TRBD2,TRBJ2-1,TGCGCCAGCAGCCAAGTGGAGACTAGCGGGGGGCCCCGGCGGAGGGAGCAGTTCTTC,CASSQVETSGGPRRREQFF
TRBV28,few,-,TRBJ2-7,TGTGCCAGCAGTTCCCAGTACGTACACGAGCAGTACTTC,CASSSQYVHEQYF
TRBV29-1,few,-,TRBJ1-4,TGCAGCGTTGACTTAGGGGCAGGGAACGAAAAACTGGTTTTT,CSVDLGAGNEKLVF
TRBV28,-,-,TRBJ2-7,TGTGCCAGCAGCTATAAGCTATACCACGAGCAGTACTTC,CASSYKLYHEQYF
TRBV29-1,-,-,TRBJ2-5,TGCAGCACCGGGGAGAGGGGGATACAGACCCAGTACTTC,CSTGERGIQTQYF
TRBV5-5,-,-,TRBJ1-1,TGTGCCAGCAGCTCGGGGATAATTGAAGCTTTCTTT,CASSSGIIEAFF
TRBV7-9,few,TRBD1,TRBJ1-4,TGTGCCAGCAGCTTAGGACAGGGGTTTGAAAAACTGTTTTTT,CASSLGQGFEKLFF
TRBV20-1,few,-,TRBJ2-7,TGCAGTGCTGGCCAAGAGATTTACGAGCAGTACTTC,CSAGQEIYEQYF
TRBV5-1,-,TRBD1,TRBJ1-2,TGCGCCAGCAGCCGTACAGGGGCCTTCTATGGCTACACCTTC,CASSRTGAFYGYTF
TRBV7-8,-,-,TRBJ2-7,TGTGCCAGCAGCTTAGCGCTCCCAGGGATCGCCTACGAGCAGTACTTC,CASSLALPGIAYEQYF
TRBV5-1,few,TRBD1,TRBJ1-2,TGCGCCAGCAGCTTGGGACAGGGGCACTATGGCTACACCTTC,CASSLGQGHYGYTF
TRBV7-2,-,-,TRBJ1-4,TGTGCCAGCAGCTCCGAGGTTACTGAAAAACTGTTTTTT,CASSSEVTEKLFF
TRBV5-5,-,-,TRBJ2-7,TGTGCCAGCAGCTTGGAGTGGGCCGCTTACGAGCAGTACTTC,CASSLEWAAYEQYF
TRBV4-2,-,-,TRBJ2-3,TGTGCCAGCAGCCCCCGGGCTAGCGGCACAGATACGCAGTATTTT,CASSPRASGTDTQYF
TRBV11-2,-,TRBD1,TRBJ1-3,TGTGCCAGCAGCACAGGACAGGGGGCGAATGCTGGAAACACCATATATTTT,CASSTGQGANAGNTIYF
TRBV12-3/TRBV12-4,-,-,TRBJ1-1,TGTGCCAGCAGAAAACAGGAGGGTGGAACTGAAGCTTTCTTT,CASRKQEGGTEAFF
TRBV28,-,-,TRBJ2-1,TGTGCCAGCAGTCGTATCAATGAGCAGTTCTTC,CASSRINEQFF
TRBV10-1,-,-,TRBJ2-3,TGCGCCAGCAGTGTGCCGGGAAGCACAGATACGCAGTATTTT,CASSVPGSTDTQYF
TRBV20-1,once,-,TRBJ1-1,TGCAGTAGCGTGGGGGCGAGCGTAGAAGCTTTCTTT,CSSVGASVEAFF
TRBV27,few,TRBD1,TRBJ2-3,TGTGCCAGCAGTTGGGGACAGTTTACAGATAGGCAGTATTTT,CASSWGQFTDRQYF
TRBV7-8,-,TRBD2,TRBJ2-5,TGTGCCAGCAGCTTAGCGGCGGGGGGACTAGCCATCGACCAGGGGACCCAGTACTTC,CASSLAAGGLAIDQGTQYF
TRBV7-2,-,TRBD2,TRBJ2-7,TGTGCCAGCAGCTTTGCTGTGGCGGGAGAATTCGAGCAGTACTTC,CASSFAVAGEFEQYF
TRBV3-1,once,TRBD2,TRBJ2-7,TGTGCCAGCAGCCAAAGTACGAGCGGGGTGTTCTCCTACGAGCAGTACTTC,CASSQSTSGVFSYEQYF
TRBV11-2,-,TRBD2,TRBJ2-1,TGTGCCAGCAGCTCGGGACTAGTTGTCGGTGAGCAGTTCTTC,CASSSGLVVGEQFF
TRBV19,-,-,TRBJ1-6,TGTGCCAGTAGTATAGACTCCGGGACTAATTCACCCCTCCACTTT,CASSIDSGTNSPLHF
TRBV25-1,-,-,TRBJ2-5,TGTGCCAGCAGTGAATATCTAGGGAAGACCCAGTACTTC,CASSEYLGKTQYF
TRBV4-1,few,TRBD1,TRBJ2-1,TGCGCCAGCAGCCAATTCCACCGGGACAGGGGGCAATATGAGCAGTTCTTC,CASSQFHRDRGQYEQFF
TRBV7-2,-,-,TRBJ1-1,TGTGCCAGCAGGGGAGACAACCGAGGCACTGAAGCTTTCTTT,CASRGDNRGTEAFF
TRBV9,few,TRBD1,TRBJ1-2,TGTGCCAGCAGCGGACCCGGAGGGGGCAATGGCTACACCTTC,CASSGPGGGNGYTF
TRBV28,few,-,TRBJ2-7,TGTGCCAGCCAACAAGGCGAGCAGTACTTC,CASQQGEQYF
TRBV14,few,-,TRBJ2-5,TGTGCCAGCAGCCAAGATATCACAGGCCAAGAGACCCAGTACTTC,CASSQDITGQETQYF
TRBV20-1,few,TRBD1,TRBJ2-7,TGCAGTGCTAGTGATAGGGACAGGTTTTTGGCCTACGAGCAGTACTTC,CSASDRDRFLAYEQYF
TRBV29-1,-,-,TRBJ2-1,TGCAGCGTCCAAATGCCCGGGCAGGGGAATTACAATGAGCAGTTCTTC,CSVQMPGQGNYNEQFF
TRBV5-8,-,TRBD2,TRBJ2-5,TGTGCCAGCAGCTTGGGGGCTAGCGGGAGATCCCAAGAGACCCAGTACTTC,CASSLGASGRSQETQYF
TRBV6-9,-,-,TRBJ2-3,TGTGCCACCTATACAGATACGCAGTATTTT,CATYTDTQYF